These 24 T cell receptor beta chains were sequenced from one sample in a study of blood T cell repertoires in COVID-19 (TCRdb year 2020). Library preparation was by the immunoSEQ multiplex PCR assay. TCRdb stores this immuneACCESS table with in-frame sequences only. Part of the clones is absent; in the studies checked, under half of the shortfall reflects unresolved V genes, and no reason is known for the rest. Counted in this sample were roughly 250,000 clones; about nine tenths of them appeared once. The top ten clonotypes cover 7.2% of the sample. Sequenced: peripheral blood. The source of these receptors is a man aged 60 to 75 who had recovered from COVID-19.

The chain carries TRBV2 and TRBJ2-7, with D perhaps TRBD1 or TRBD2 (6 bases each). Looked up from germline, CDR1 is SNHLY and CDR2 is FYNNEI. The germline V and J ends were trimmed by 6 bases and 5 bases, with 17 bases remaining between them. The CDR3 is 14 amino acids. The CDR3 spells CASREQGGWDEQYF. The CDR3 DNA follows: TGTGCCAGCAGGGAACAGGGAGGTTGGGACGAGCAGTACTTC.

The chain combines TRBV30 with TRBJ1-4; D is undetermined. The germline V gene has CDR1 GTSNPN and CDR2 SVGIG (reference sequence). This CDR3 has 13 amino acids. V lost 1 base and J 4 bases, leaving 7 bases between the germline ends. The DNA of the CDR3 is TGTGCCTGGAGTGCACAGTTTAATGAAAAACTGTTTTTT. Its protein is CAWSAQFNEKLFF.

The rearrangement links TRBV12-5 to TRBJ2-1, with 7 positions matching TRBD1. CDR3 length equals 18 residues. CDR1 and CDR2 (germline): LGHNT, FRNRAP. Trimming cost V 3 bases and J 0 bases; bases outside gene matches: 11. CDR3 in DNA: TGTGCTAGTGGTTTTGACAGGGTATACTATAGCTCCTACAATGAGCAGTTCTTC. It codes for CASGFDRVYYSSYNEQFF.

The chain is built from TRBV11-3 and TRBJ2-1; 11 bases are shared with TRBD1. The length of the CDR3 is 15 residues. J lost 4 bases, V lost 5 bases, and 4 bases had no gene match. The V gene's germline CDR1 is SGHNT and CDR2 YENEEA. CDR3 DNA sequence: TGTGCCAGCAGCCCGGGGACAGGGGGTTACAATGAGCAGTTCTTC. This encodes CASSPGTGGYNEQFF.

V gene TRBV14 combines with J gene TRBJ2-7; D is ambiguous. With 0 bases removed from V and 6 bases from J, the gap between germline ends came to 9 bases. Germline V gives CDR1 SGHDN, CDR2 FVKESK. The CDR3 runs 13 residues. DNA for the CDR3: TGTGCCAGCAGCCAAGATTTGGCTAGCGAGCAGTACGTC. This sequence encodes CASSQDLASEQYV.

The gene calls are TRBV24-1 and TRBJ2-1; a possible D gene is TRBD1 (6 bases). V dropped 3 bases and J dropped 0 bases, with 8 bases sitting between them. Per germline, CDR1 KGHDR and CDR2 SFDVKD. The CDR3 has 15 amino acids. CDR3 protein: CATSDVGGSYNEQFF. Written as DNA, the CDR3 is TGTGCCACCAGTGATGTAGGGGGCTCCTACAATGAGCAGTTCTTC.

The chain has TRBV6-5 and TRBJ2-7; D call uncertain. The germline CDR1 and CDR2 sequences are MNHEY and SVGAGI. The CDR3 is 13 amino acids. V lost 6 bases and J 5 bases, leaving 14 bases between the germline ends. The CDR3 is CASSLVPWHEQYV. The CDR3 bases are TGTGCCAGCAGCCTCGTACCGTGGCACGAGCAGTACGTC.

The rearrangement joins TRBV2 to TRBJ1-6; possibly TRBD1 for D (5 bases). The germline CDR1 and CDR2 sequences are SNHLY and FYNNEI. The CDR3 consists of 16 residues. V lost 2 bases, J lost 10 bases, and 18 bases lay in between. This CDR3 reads CASSELSRAGWSPLHF. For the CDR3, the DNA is TGTGCCAGCAGTGAATTATCTAGGGCAGGGTGGTCACCCCTCCACTTT.

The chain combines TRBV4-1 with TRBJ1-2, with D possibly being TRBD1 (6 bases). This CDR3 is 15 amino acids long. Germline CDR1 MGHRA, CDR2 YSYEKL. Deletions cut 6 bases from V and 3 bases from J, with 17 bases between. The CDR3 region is CASSLKGDGDYGYTF. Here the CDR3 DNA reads TGCGCCAGCAGTCTTAAGGGGGACGGGGACTATGGCTACACCTTC.

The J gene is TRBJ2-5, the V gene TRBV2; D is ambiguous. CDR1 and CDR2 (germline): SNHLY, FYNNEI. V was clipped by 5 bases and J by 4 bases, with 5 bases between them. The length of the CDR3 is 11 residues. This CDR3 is CASSPRETQYF. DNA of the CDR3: TGTGCCAGCAGTCCGCGAGAGACCCAGTACTTC.

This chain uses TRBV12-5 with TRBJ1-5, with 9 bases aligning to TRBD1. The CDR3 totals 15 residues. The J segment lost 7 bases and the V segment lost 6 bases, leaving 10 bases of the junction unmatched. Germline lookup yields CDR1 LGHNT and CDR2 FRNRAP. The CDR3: CASGTWDRANQPQHF. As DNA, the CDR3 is TGTGCTAGTGGCACATGGGACAGGGCGAACCAGCCCCAGCATTTT.

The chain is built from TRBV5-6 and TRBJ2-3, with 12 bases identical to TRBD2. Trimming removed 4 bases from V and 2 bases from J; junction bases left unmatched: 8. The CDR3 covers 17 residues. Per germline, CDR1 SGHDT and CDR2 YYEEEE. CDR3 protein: CASSKFTSGGTTDTQYF. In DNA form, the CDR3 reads TGTGCCAGCAGCAAATTTACTAGCGGGGGGACCACAGATACGCAGTATTTT.

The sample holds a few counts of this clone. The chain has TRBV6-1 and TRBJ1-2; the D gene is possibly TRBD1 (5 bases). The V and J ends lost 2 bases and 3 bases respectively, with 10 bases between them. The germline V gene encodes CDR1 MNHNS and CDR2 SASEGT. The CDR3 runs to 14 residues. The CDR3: CASSEFWGDYGYTF. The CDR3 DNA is TGTGCCAGCAGTGAATTTTGGGGGGACTATGGCTACACCTTC.

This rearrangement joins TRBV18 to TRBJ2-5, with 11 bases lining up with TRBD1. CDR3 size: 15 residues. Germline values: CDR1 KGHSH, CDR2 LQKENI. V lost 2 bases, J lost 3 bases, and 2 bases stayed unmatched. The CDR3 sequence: CASSPRGQGEETQYF. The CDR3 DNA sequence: TGTGCCAGCTCACCAAGGGGACAGGGGGAAGAGACCCAGTACTTC. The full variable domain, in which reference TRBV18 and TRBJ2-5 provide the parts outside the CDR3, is NAGVMQNPRHLVRRRGQEARLRCSPMKGHSHVYWYRQLPEEGLKFMVYLQKENIIDESGMPKERFSAEFPKEGPSILRIQQVVRGDSAAYFCASSPRGQGEETQYFGPGTRLLVL.

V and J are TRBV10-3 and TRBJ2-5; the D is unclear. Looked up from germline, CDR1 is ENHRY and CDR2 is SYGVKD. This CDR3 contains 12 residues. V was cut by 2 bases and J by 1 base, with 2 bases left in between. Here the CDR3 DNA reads TGTGCCATCAGTGAGCGCCAAGAGACCCAGTACTTC. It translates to CAISERQETQYF.

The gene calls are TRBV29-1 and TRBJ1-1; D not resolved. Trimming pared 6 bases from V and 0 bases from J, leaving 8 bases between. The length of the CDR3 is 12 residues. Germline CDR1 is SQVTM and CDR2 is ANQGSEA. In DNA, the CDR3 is TGCAGCGTATCAGGCATGAACACTGAAGCTTTCTTT. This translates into CSVSGMNTEAFF.

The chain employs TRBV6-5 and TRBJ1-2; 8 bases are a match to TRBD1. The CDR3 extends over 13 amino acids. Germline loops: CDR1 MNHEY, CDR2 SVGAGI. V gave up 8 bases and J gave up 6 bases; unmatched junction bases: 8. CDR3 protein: CASYGQGVDGYTF. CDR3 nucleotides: TGTGCCAGCTACGGACAGGGAGTGGATGGCTACACCTTC.

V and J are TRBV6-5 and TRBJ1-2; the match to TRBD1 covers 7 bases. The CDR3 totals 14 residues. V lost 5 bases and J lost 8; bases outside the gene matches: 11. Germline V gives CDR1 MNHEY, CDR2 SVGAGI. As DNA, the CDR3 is TGTGCCAGCAGTAACTTGGCAGGGGGAACGGGCTACACCTTC. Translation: CASSNLAGGTGYTF.

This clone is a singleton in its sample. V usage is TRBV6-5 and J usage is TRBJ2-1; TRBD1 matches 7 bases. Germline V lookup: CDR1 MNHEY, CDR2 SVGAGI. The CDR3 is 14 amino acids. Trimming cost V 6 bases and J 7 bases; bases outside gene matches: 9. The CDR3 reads CASSYDRVVNEQFF. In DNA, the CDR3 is TGTGCCAGCAGCTACGACAGGGTAGTTAATGAGCAGTTCTTC.

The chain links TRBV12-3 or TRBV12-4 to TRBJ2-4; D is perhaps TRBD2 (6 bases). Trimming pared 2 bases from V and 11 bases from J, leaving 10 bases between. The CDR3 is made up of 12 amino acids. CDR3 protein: CASSLTGEVQYF. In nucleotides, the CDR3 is TGTGCCAGCAGTTTAACGGGGGAAGTTCAGTACTTC.

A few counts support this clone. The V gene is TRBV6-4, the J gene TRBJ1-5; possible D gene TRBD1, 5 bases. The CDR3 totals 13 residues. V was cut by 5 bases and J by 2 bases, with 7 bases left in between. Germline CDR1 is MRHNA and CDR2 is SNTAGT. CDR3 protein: CASSTGRNQPQHF. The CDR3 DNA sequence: TGTGCCAGCAGTACAGGTCGCAATCAGCCCCAGCATTTT.

This chain's CDR3 is CASSLSGDGSYNEQFF. The CDR3 nucleotides are TGCGCCAGCAGCTTGTCGGGGGATGGCTCCTACAATGAGCAGTTCTTC. The gene calls are TRBV5-1 and TRBJ2-1; a possible D gene is TRBD2 (6 bases). This CDR3 is 16 amino acids long. Germline CDR1 SGHRS, CDR2 YFSETQ. With 1 base removed from V and 0 bases from J, the gap between germline ends came to 11 bases.

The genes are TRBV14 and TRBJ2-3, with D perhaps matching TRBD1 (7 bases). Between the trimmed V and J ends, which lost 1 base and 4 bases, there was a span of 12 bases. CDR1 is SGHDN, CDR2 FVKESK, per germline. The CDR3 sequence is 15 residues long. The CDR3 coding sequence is TGTGCCAGCAGCCAAGCAGGGGGGCGAGCAGATACGCAGTATTTT. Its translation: CASSQAGGRADTQYF.

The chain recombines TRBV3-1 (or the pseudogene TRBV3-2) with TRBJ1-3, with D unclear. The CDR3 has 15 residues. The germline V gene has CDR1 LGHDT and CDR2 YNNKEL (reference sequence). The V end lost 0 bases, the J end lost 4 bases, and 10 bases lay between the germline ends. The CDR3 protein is CASSQDRTGGNTIYF. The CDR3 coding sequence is TGTGCCAGCAGCCAAGATAGGACGGGGGGAAACACCATATATTTT.